This T cell receptor beta chain originates from a study of cytomegalovirus exposure and HLA in healthy donors. Study observations and caveats: Cytomegalovirus status, reportedly, was diagnosed with high specificity and sensitivity by the classifier. When the data were analyzed later, several of the most significant clusters appeared to be linked to common viral pathogens.

The CDR3 contains 14 residues. V gave up 0 bases and J gave up 4 bases, with 9 bases separating them. Germline CDR1 SGHVS, CDR2 FNYEAQ. Primers for the PCR totalled 60 Vbeta and 13 Jbeta. Only in-frame clones appear in the TCRdb table, and some are missing; sequencing was by immunoSEQ multiplex PCR. The sample includes around 92,000 clones, 70% to 80% seen only once; the top ten take over 15%. A word on this clone: What it recognizes is unknown.

V gene TRBV7-6 combines with J gene TRBJ1-1; TRBD1 might be the D (5 bases). Sequencing input: PBMCs. The TCR was taken from a man aged 60 to 69 in good health and CMV-seropositive. CDR3 bases: TGTGCCAGCAGCTTAGCGACAGCGTCCACTGAAGCTTTCTTT. Encoded protein: CASSLATASTEAFF.